The present T cell receptor (beta chain) was sequenced within a study of metastatic and nonmetastatic thyroid tumors (dated by TCRdb to 2020 to 2022). The study in broad terms: For patients with malignant and with benign thyroid disease, the researchers compared repertoires between peripheral blood samples and tumor or nodule tissue samples.

From the cysteine up to the phenylalanine, the CDR3 has a length of 13 residues. The retained sequence is limited to the CDR3, 39 bases, with the frame set at the first base. The germline V gene provides CDR1 MNHNS and CDR2 SASEGT. Between the V and J ends, shortened by 5 bases and 4 bases respectively, the junction contains 12 bases. As to this clone: Its recognized antigen is unknown. Base qualities are not at hand, and no much larger clone is one base apart.

Libraries were constructed by PCR. Reads for this sample came from an Illumina HiSeq 4000. High-throughput sequencing was used to profile the TCR beta-chain CDR3 region of every patient. On the authors' methods: The researchers built a classifier to tell apart papillary thyroid cancer patients with distant metastasis, based on CDR3 differences among clinicopathological groups. The Shannon index was used to measure repertoire diversity, and the Morisita-Horn index was used to measure how similar tumor and blood repertoires were. TCRdb trimmed the raw reads at Q25, called clones with MiXCR and kept productive beta chains. The V and J calls shown here were made by TCRdb, not taken from the authors' results. The sample records 30,000 to 40,000 clones, over 12% of which are singletons. Jointly, the top ten make up around 19% of the sample. No patient had received any treatment before thyroid surgery. Patient clinical samples collected from about 2011 to 2019 were retrospectively analysed using T-cell receptor beta sequencing.

Points the paper makes about the study in general: In both blood and tumor samples, malignant tumors were reported to have significantly higher TCR beta diversity than benign nodules.

This sequence was found in a male donor with papillary thyroid cancer or a benign thyroid nodule (not recorded which). Some clones in this sample may be carry-over from other donors' samples. Sequencing was carried out using blood. This receptor chain uses TRBV6-1 and TRBJ2-7; TRBD2 is perhaps the D gene, given 6 matching bases. The CDR3 here reads CASSPGRPYEQYF. In nucleotide form, the sequence is TGTGCCAGCAGTCCCGGGAGACCTTACGAGCAGTACTTC.